Each of the 27 T cell receptor beta chains below was sequenced from the same sample in a study of Ad26.COV2.S vaccination and SARS-CoV-2 variants. Specified treatment: around 19 received Ad26.COV2.S at low or high dose, single or two shots; roughly five received placebo; per-sample allocation not given. At day 63 after the first vaccine or placebo injection, samples were drawn. Clones were sequenced by immunoSEQ multiplex PCR, and TCRdb holds only the in-frame ones, with some missing. The sample records about 400,000 clones, approximately 92% being singletons. Sample: peripheral blood, taken in a trial of Ad26.COV2.S vaccine versus placebo. The source of these receptors is a person between 18 and 60 years old who received the Ad26.COV2.S COVID-19 vaccine or a placebo.

This clone was observed a few times. The V and J genes are TRBV4-1 and TRBJ2-2; 7 bases align to TRBD2. The CDR3 loop spans 16 amino acids. The germline V gene has CDR1 MGHRA and CDR2 YSYEKL. Unmatched junction bases numbered 5, after V lost 0 bases and J lost 4 bases. Written as DNA, the CDR3 is TGCGCCAGCAGCCAAGATGGGGCGGGGGTCACCGGGGAGCTGTTTTTT. Translated: CASSQDGAGVTGELFF.

This chain connects TRBV7-9 to TRBJ2-7, with D possibly TRBD1 on 5 matching bases. V dropped 5 bases and J dropped 6 bases, with 14 bases sitting between them. CDR1 is SEHNR and CDR2 is FQNEAQ in the germline V gene (reference sequence). The CDR3 sequence is 13 residues long. The CDR3 DNA follows: TGTGCCAGCAGCAGGGGTTTTCCTGGCGAGCAGTACTTC. Translating it yields CASSRGFPGEQYF.

This clone has a handful of counts. The chain carries TRBV7-6 and TRBJ2-6; TRBD1 might be the D (6 bases). The CDR3 is 16 amino acids. V lost 3 bases and J 2 bases, leaving 11 bases between the germline ends. Germline assignment: CDR1 SGHVS and CDR2 FNYEAQ. Written as DNA, the CDR3 is TGTGCCAGCAGCTTGGAAACAGGGCCTGGGGCCAACGTCCTGACTTTC. It yields the protein CASSLETGPGANVLTF.

The chain is built from TRBV5-1 and TRBJ1-2, with D unclear. Germline loops: CDR1 SGHRS, CDR2 YFSETQ. V lost 5 bases, J lost 4 bases, and 18 bases lay in between. The length of the CDR3 is 15 residues. CDR3 in DNA: TGCGCCAGCAGACTGGGGATGGAGGTACCCTATGGCTACACCTTC. It yields the protein CASRLGMEVPYGYTF.

The DNA of the CDR3 is TGTGCCAGCAGCGTAGCGGGGACAGGGGTCTATGGCTACACCTTC. Translated: CASSVAGTGVYGYTF. The chain uses TRBV9 and TRBJ1-2; 10 bases agree with TRBD1. The CDR3 spans 15 residues. The ends lost 0 bases at V and 4 bases at J; junction bases unmatched: 3. Germline-derived CDR1 and CDR2 are SGDLS and YYNGEE.

This rearrangement joins TRBV19 to TRBJ1-4; 8 nucleotides line up with TRBD1. V was clipped by 3 bases and J by 3 bases; unmatched bases: 3. There are 15 residues in the CDR3. The germline V gene has CDR1 LNHDA and CDR2 SQIVND (reference sequence). The CDR3 nucleotides are TGTGCCAGTAGTATCCGGGACAGGCCTAATGAAAAACTGTTTTTT. Amino acids: CASSIRDRPNEKLFF.

The genes are TRBV30 and TRBJ2-5; D is undetermined. Germline lookup yields CDR1 GTSNPN and CDR2 SVGIG (reference sequence). The CDR3 length is 15 residues. Trimming pared 0 bases from V and 1 base from J, leaving 12 bases between. DNA for the CDR3: TGTGCCTGGAGTGTCTCGGCACCAACCCAAGAGACCCAGTACTTC. Its translation: CAWSVSAPTQETQYF.

This clone was seen once. This chain uses TRBV18 with TRBJ2-7; TRBD1 is a possible D gene (5 bases). V lost 0 bases and J 7 bases, leaving 13 bases between the germline ends. The germline V gene has CDR1 KGHSH and CDR2 LQKENI. The CDR3 has 14 amino acids. The CDR3 loop is CASSPPTGKTEQYF. The DNA of the CDR3 is TGTGCCAGCTCACCACCTACAGGCAAGACTGAGCAGTACTTC.

This clone was detected once. CDR3 residues: CASSLPAGRGNTIYF. CDR3 DNA: TGTGCCAGCAGTTTACCAGCCGGGAGAGGAAACACCATATATTTT. V gene TRBV28 combines with J gene TRBJ1-3, with unresolved D. The CDR3 sequence is 15 residues long. Germline V lookup: CDR1 MDHEN, CDR2 SYDVKM. Trimming left V 2 bases short and J 4 bases short, with 12 bases between.

This clone was observed a single time. The genes are TRBV12-3 or TRBV12-4 and TRBJ1-6; D uncertain. The germline V and J ends were trimmed by 6 bases and 13 bases, with 13 bases remaining between them. The length of the CDR3 is 12 residues. CDR3 sequence (DNA): TGTGCCAGCAGCCCCGACCTAGGCCCCCTCCACTTT. This codes for CASSPDLGPLHF.

The chain has TRBV6-5 and TRBJ2-1; D is unclear. V was pared by 4 bases and J by 4 bases, with 17 bases between. The germline V gene has CDR1 MNHEY and CDR2 SVGAGI. This CDR3 contains 16 residues. Here the CDR3 reads CASSLDRPSIYNEQFF. CDR3 nucleotide sequence: TGTGCCAGCAGTTTAGACCGACCATCTATATACAATGAGCAGTTCTTC.

The chain links TRBV6-5 to TRBJ1-6, with a tentative D call TRBD1 (6 bases). This CDR3 region has 14 residues. Trimming removed 2 bases from V and 8 bases from J, with 10 bases in between. CDR1 and CDR2 from the germline V gene are MNHEY and SVGAGI. The CDR3 DNA sequence: TGTGCCAGCAGTTACGGGCAGGGGTATTCACCCCTCCACTTT. Translated: CASSYGQGYSPLHF.

Only a few counts were recorded for this clone. This chain joins TRBV7-9 and TRBJ1-3; no clear D. Trimming took off 5 bases at V and 7 bases at J, with 9 bases between the two ends. Germline-derived CDR1 and CDR2 are SEHNR and FQNEAQ (reference sequence). CDR3 length equals 12 residues. CDR3 residues: CASSPVWNTIYF. The CDR3 DNA reads TGTGCCAGCAGCCCCGTATGGAACACCATATATTTT.

DNA of the CDR3: TGTGCCAGCAGATCGGGACTAGCGGGATACGGGGAGCTGTTTTTT. Encoded protein: CASRSGLAGYGELFF. This rearrangement joins TRBV6-5 to TRBJ2-2, with 13 positions matching TRBD2. The CDR3 length is 15 residues. The J segment lost 7 bases and the V segment lost 6 bases, leaving 5 bases of the junction unmatched. From germline, CDR1 is MNHEY and CDR2 SVGAGI.

The chain carries TRBV19 and TRBJ2-1; 11 bases line up with TRBD2. In germline, CDR1 is LNHDA, CDR2 SQIVND (reference sequence). Trimming at V came to 9 bases and at J to 4 bases, leaving 5 bases not matched to a gene. The CDR3 runs to 14 residues. The CDR3 sequence is CARKTSGEYNEQFF. CDR3 in DNA: TGTGCCAGAAAGACTAGCGGGGAGTACAATGAGCAGTTCTTC.

This sequence joins TRBV6-2 or TRBV6-3 and TRBJ2-7, with TRBD1 matching over 7 bases. J gave up 3 bases and V 2 bases, and 1 base lay outside the gene matches. Germline V lookup: CDR1 MNHEY, CDR2 SVGEGT. The CDR3 length is 13 residues. The CDR3 sequence: CASSYRDSYEQYF. The CDR3 DNA reads TGTGCCAGCAGTTACCGGGACAGCTACGAGCAGTACTTC.

V gene TRBV6-5 combines with J gene TRBJ1-1, with D perhaps matching TRBD1 (5 bases). The V end lost 2 bases, the J end lost 5 bases, and 18 bases lay between the germline ends. Per germline, CDR1 MNHEY and CDR2 SVGAGI. The CDR3 totals 16 residues. This CDR3 is CASSYGLGGSGTEAFF. The CDR3 DNA sequence: TGTGCCAGCAGTTACGGTCTGGGGGGGTCGGGGACTGAAGCTTTCTTT.

The rearrangement joins TRBV6-1 to TRBJ2-3; D not certain. The CDR3 covers 17 residues. Germline CDR1 reads MNHNS; CDR2 reads SASEGT. V lost 4 bases to trimming and J lost 0 bases, with 17 bases between them. CDR3 residues: CASSGTSPPFSTDTQYF. The CDR3 nucleotides are TGTGCCAGCAGTGGGACCTCCCCGCCCTTTAGCACAGATACGCAGTATTTT.

The rearrangement joins TRBV15 to TRBJ1-2; D remains unclear. This CDR3 contains 14 residues. CDR1 is LNHNV and CDR2 is YYDKDF in the germline V gene (reference sequence). Deletions cut 0 bases from V and 2 bases from J, with 7 bases between. The CDR3 sequence is CATSRDAVNYGYTF. The CDR3, as DNA: TGTGCCACCAGCAGAGATGCCGTCAACTATGGCTACACCTTC.

This clone was observed a handful of times. V usage is TRBV30 and J usage is TRBJ1-1, with a tentative D call TRBD1 (6 bases). CDR1 is GTSNPN and CDR2 is SVGIG in the germline V gene (reference sequence). Trimming left V 5 bases short and J 1 base short, with 17 bases between. The CDR3 has 15 amino acids. The CDR3 loop reads CAWDILGAANTEAFF. The DNA for the CDR3 is TGTGCCTGGGACATCCTGGGGGCTGCGAACACTGAAGCTTTCTTT.

The rearrangement uses TRBV30 and TRBJ2-6; no clear D gene. The V end was cut by 0 bases, the J end by 2 bases, with 20 bases between. Germline V gene data show CDR1 as GTSNPN and CDR2 as SVGIG (reference sequence). The CDR3 is 19 amino acids. The CDR3 coding sequence is TGTGCCTGGAGTGTAACGGTAGGTCGGGTCTTGACTGGGGCCAACGTCCTGACTTTC. Translated: CAWSVTVGRVLTGANVLTF.

The genes are TRBV2 and TRBJ2-5, with 7 positions matching TRBD1. The CDR3 totals 14 residues. Trimming cost V 1 base and J 7 bases; bases outside gene matches: 6. The germline V gene has CDR1 SNHLY and CDR2 FYNNEI. The DNA of the CDR3 is TGTGCCAGCAGTGAAGTCCGGACAGGAGGGACCCAGTACTTC. Its protein product is CASSEVRTGGTQYF.

This clone was detected once. The genes are TRBV10-3 and TRBJ1-6, with 8 bases lining up with TRBD1. This CDR3 spans 15 amino acids. Germline CDR1 and CDR2: ENHRY and SYGVKD. After removal of 6 bases from V and 7 bases from J, the junction contained 8 bases not matched to a gene. The CDR3 nucleotides read TGTGCCATCAGCGGACAGGGTAGCCCCAATTCACCCCTCCACTTT. As protein: CAISGQGSPNSPLHF.

The V gene is TRBV5-8, the J gene TRBJ2-3; D unresolved. CDR1 and CDR2 (germline): SGHTS, YDEGEE. The CDR3 has 13 amino acids. With 7 bases removed from V and 1 base from J, the gap between germline ends came to 10 bases. The DNA for the CDR3 is TGTGCCAGCCTCCGCCCAGGCACAGATACGCAGTATTTT. This translates into CASLRPGTDTQYF.

The sample holds a few counts of this clone. This chain connects TRBV7-9 to TRBJ1-6; TRBD1 agrees at 7 bases. The germline CDR1 and CDR2 sequences are SEHNR and FQNEAQ (reference sequence). V lost 2 bases and J lost 1; bases outside the gene matches: 11. This CDR3 contains 19 residues. The CDR3 sequence: CASSLQRQGLSSYNSPLHF. The CDR3 DNA reads as TGTGCCAGCAGCTTACAGAGACAGGGTTTGAGTTCCTATAATTCACCCCTCCACTTT. The full variable domain, its missing parts supplied by reference TRBV7-9 and TRBJ1-6, is DTGVSQNPRHKITKRGQNVTFRCDPISEHNRLYWYRQTLGQGPEFLTYFQNEAQLEKSRLLSDRFSAERPKGSFSTLEIQRTEQGDSAMYLCASSLQRQGLSSYNSPLHFGNGTRLTVT.

CDR3 loop: CASSLDRATNEKLFF. CDR3 sequence (DNA): TGTGCCAGCAGCTTGGACAGGGCAACTAATGAAAAACTGTTTTTT. The chain uses TRBV5-4 and TRBJ1-4; D is perhaps TRBD1 (6 bases). Germline values: CDR1 SGHNT, CDR2 YYREEE (reference sequence). CDR3 length: 15 residues. Trimming shortened V by 0 bases and J by 0 bases, and 6 bases separated the two germline ends.

This rearrangement joins TRBV28 to TRBJ2-5; no reliable D call. CDR3 length: 16 residues. With 6 bases removed from V and 3 bases from J, the gap between germline ends came to 20 bases. Germline assignment: CDR1 MDHEN and CDR2 SYDVKM. DNA of the CDR3: TGTGCCAGCAGCGAGACTCACCCCCTTCGGGAAGAGACCCAGTACTTC. Amino acids: CASSETHPLREETQYF.